In this sample, the clone carrying this T cell receptor beta chain turned up many times. Its cognate antigen is unknown. This entry comes from a study of neurological immune-mediated disorders. Study results and caveats: No sharing of CDR3 amino acid sequences was observed among expanded clones across subjects, suggesting private repertoires in all groups.

Every sequencing run produced over 190 million TCR-beta sequences that came from 15-18 subjects. TCRdb passed the 5' RACE reads through MiXCR, listing each CDR3 protein once. The profile shows 90,000 to 150,000 distinct CDR3 sequences, about 3.4% of them singletons. The CDR3 covers 13 residues. From germline, CDR1 is SGHAT and CDR2 FQNNGV. V was shortened by 3 bases and J by 1 base, with 6 bases between the two germline ends. The receptor was derived from a woman aged 30 to 39 with multiple sclerosis. Sequencing was done on a sample of PBMCs. This chain links TRBV11-2 with TRBJ2-5; D is ambiguous. The CDR3 here is CASSLGAQETQYF. CDR3 DNA sequence: TGTGCCAGCAGCTTGGGTGCCCAAGAGACCCAGTACTTC.